This T cell receptor (beta chain) was sequenced in a study of CD8+ T cells in alopecia areata (dated by TCRdb to between 2018 and 2020). Background for the entire study: The treated patients took part in an open-label pilot trial in which moderate-to-severe alopecia areata was treated with oral tofacitinib at 5 to 10 mg twice daily. High-throughput TCRbeta sequencing was used to examine T cell clonal expansion in alopecia areata in both the C3H/HeJ mouse model and human patients. Patients stayed on tofacitinib for 6 to 18 months and then had 6 months of follow-up off drug so that delayed response and recurrence could be assessed. RNA came from the PAXgene miRNA kit for fixed scalp, the miRNeasy kit for PBMCs, and the RNeasy kit for mouse skin. Patients on tofacitinib were biopsied at baseline and after 4 and 24 weeks of treatment, and several of the patients also had a later scalp biopsy. TCRbeta CDR3 regions were amplified by immunoSEQ multiplex PCR with 35 Vbeta forward and 13 Jbeta reverse primers. In humans, TCRbeta sequencing was performed on scalp tissue and on sorted CD4+ and CD8+ peripheral blood T cells from healthy controls and from patients with patchy or totalis/universalis alopecia areata. In treated patients, disease severity was measured using the SALT score, which gives the percentage of scalp surface area affected. Scalp clonality was compared across normal scalp (n=4), patchy alopecia areata scalp (n=8), and alopecia totalis/universalis scalp (n=8).

This clone showed up just a few times. This receptor's antigen is unknown. Base qualities are not at hand, and no much larger clone is one base apart. Library preparation employed the immunoSEQ multiplex PCR assay. RNA was extracted from all samples and reverse transcribed into cDNA, which served as template for TCR sequencing. SuperScript III was used for first-strand cDNA synthesis, primed with a 2:1 mix of oligo-dT and random hexamers. A synthetic immune receptor repertoire was used to gauge amplification bias, and whatever bias remained was removed computationally. The authors' pipeline ran thus. Raw reads were preprocessed to remove errors, and CDR3 was defined by IMGT conventions from the conserved cysteine to phenylalanine. Clonality was computed as 1 minus the Shannon entropy, with the entropy normalized by log2 of the number of productive unique TCRs. CD4 or CD8 identity of scalp clones was inferred by cross-referencing scalp TCRbeta sequences with sorted blood CD4 and CD8 repertoires. Not all clones reach the TCRdb copy of this immuneACCESS table, which keeps in-frame sequences only. Checked studies attribute under half of the gap to unresolved V genes and leave the rest unexplained. D and trimming come from the DNA, and the V and J calls and clone size come from that table. This sample has some 190,000 clones in its table, and around 51% of those were observed once. About 9.5% of the sample belongs to the ten largest clones.

What the study reported, not specific to this receptor: Scalp clonality and the number of expanded CD8+ clones among the top 100 scalp clones were significantly decreased by tofacitinib. Because the treated cohort was small and had just a single nonresponder, larger studies are needed to establish links between baseline CD8+ expansion and response. Many expanded lesional clones persisted in scalp and blood during tofacitinib treatment, which may partly explain relapse after stopping treatment. Compared with normal scalp, lesional scalp had higher clonality and more expanded CD8+ clones, particularly in alopecia totalis/universalis, a pattern that suggests antigenic drive. Shared TCR sequences between patients were less evident than in mice, which may be partly attributable to HLA diversity in the patient population. Resident alphabeta T cells in normal human skin are also sequenced, complicating scalp TCR repertoire analysis, unlike mouse skin dominated by gammadelta T cells.

What this sample's treatment or condition label stands for: oral pan-JAK inhibitor, 5-10 mg twice daily. Lesional scalp punch biopsies and peripheral blood were obtained from alopecia areata patients. PBMCs were isolated by density centrifugation and stained for CD3, CD4 and CD8, after which CD4+ and CD8+ T cells were sorted on a FACSAria. CDR1 and CDR2 were assigned from the germline V gene (reference sequence) as SGHNT and YYREEE. The V and J ends are trimmed by 0 bases and 0 bases, leaving 4 bases between them. There are 14 amino acids in the CDR3, from cysteine to phenylalanine inclusive. The only DNA kept is the CDR3, 42 bases in frame from the first base.

The input for sequencing was CD8+ T cells sorted from blood, taken at approximately week 52, from a patient treated with tofacitinib. Recombination linked TRBV5-4 to TRBJ1-3; the D gene lacks a confident call. The sequence derives from a human donor with alopecia areata. DNA sequence: TGTGCCAGCAGCTTGGACAGCTCTGGAAACACCATATATTTT. Translated, this is CASSLDSSGNTIYF.